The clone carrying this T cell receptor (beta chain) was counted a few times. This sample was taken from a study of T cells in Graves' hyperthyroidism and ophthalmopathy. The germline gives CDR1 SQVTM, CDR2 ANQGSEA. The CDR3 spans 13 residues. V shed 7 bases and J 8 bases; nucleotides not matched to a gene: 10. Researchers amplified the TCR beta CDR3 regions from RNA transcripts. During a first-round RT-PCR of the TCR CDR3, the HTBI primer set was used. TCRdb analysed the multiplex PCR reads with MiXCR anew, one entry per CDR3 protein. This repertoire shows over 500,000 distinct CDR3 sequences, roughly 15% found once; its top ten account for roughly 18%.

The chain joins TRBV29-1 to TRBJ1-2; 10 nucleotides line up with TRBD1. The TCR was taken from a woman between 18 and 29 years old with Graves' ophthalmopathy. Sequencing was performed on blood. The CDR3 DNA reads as TGCAGCGACCGGACAGGGGGTTTGAAGGGCTACACCTTC. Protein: CSDRTGGLKGYTF.